This T cell receptor (beta chain) was documented in a study of T-cell memory formation after mild COVID-19. From germline, CDR1 is LGHDT and CDR2 YNNKEL (reference sequence). Trimming took off 10 bases at V and 5 bases at J, with 20 bases between the two ends. This CDR3 is 14 amino acids long. TCRdb itself ran the 5' RACE reads through MiXCR, one entry per CDR3 protein. The sample lists about 290,000 distinct CDR3 sequences; roughly 15% were seen once. The V call is TRBV3-1, the J call TRBJ2-5; D may be TRBD2 (6 bases). This receptor was obtained from a man aged 18 to 35 who had mild COVID-19 (a few samples of this study predate the infection). Cell type and time point are not known. Specimen: PBMCs or a T cell subset sorted from them (not recorded which). The CDR3 region has the DNA TGTGCCACCTGTCAATCGGAGGGCAGCGAGACCCAGTACTTC. Its translation: CATCQSEGSETQYF.